This T cell receptor beta chain came from a study of blood T cell repertoires in COVID-19. Turning to the study itself: T cells, B-cell-depleted T cells, or PBMCs provided the cDNA or gDNA that served as material.

Source study methods: Nucleated cell counts were estimated from reference gene primer amplification. Profiled with immunoSEQ multiplex PCR; TCRdb holds only in-frame clones, not every one. Clone size and the V and J calls come from that table; the DNA yielded D and trimming. The table includes about 88,000 clones, 90% to 95% detected once. The V segment lost 4 bases and the J segment 0 bases; nucleotides outside the gene matches: 8. The germline V gene encodes CDR1 LGHDT and CDR2 YNNKEL (reference sequence). The CDR3 has 16 residues. Sequencing was performed on peripheral blood. The V and J genes are TRBV3-1 (or the pseudogene TRBV3-2) and TRBJ2-7, with 8 bases matching TRBD1. This TCR derives from a man aged 55 to 70 with acute or convalescent COVID-19. The CDR3 nucleotides read TGTGCCAGCAGCCGACGGACAGGGACGATCTCCTACGAGCAGTACTTC. Translated: CASSRRTGTISYEQYF.